The 6 T cell receptor beta chains reported below all come from one sample, sequenced in a study of blood T cells in healthy people across ages. Sample-barcoded 5' priming and a J-beta primer mix drove a second PCR of roughly 6 to 12 cycles. TCRdb used MiXCR to reprocess the 5' RACE reads, holding one entry per CDR3 protein. This table has 1,500,000 or so distinct CDR3 sequences, 35% to 45% appearing once. The sample consisted of blood. These receptors all come from a woman in her late teens or twenties in good health.

The rearrangement uses TRBV15 and TRBJ1-5, with 9 bases identical to TRBD1. The V gene's germline CDR1 is LNHNV and CDR2 YYDKDF (reference sequence). The CDR3 runs to 16 residues. V lost 3 bases and J lost 2; bases outside the gene matches: 5. CDR3 bases: TGTGCCACCAGCAGGGGCGACAGGGGGGGCAATCAGCCCCAGCATTTT. This codes for CATSRGDRGGNQPQHF.

The chain has TRBV29-1 and TRBJ2-3, with D perhaps TRBD2 (6 bases). V was cut by 3 bases and J by 4 bases, with 8 bases left in between. The CDR3 sequence is 12 residues long. CDR1 and CDR2 from the germline V gene are SQVTM and ANQGSEA. The CDR3 nucleotides are TGCAGCGTTGAGGGGGACTCAGATACGCAGTATTTT. It codes for CSVEGDSDTQYF.

The rearrangement links TRBV12-3 or TRBV12-4 to TRBJ2-7; no definite D call. V lost 6 bases to trimming and J lost 3 bases, with 12 bases between them. The CDR3 extends over 13 amino acids. The CDR3 loop reads CASRVDTDYEQYF. The DNA for the CDR3 is TGTGCCAGCAGGGTAGACACAGACTACGAGCAGTACTTC.

The V and J genes are TRBV5-1 and TRBJ2-3, with 7 bases lining up with TRBD1. Germline CDR1 reads SGHRS; CDR2 reads YFSETQ. The CDR3 contains 13 residues. V lost 3 bases and J lost 4; bases outside the gene matches: 2. The CDR3: CASSSGQSDTQYF. The CDR3 DNA is TGCGCCAGCAGCTCGGGACAGTCAGATACGCAGTATTTT.

For this clonotype: Germline and junction disagree at one end, which may indicate a read error. V usage is TRBV7-3 and J usage is TRBJ2-7; weak D call: TRBD1 (6 bases). The CDR3 has 15 residues. CDR1 is SGHTA, CDR2 FQGTGA, per germline. The CDR3: CACSQVGGISYEQYF. In nucleotides, the CDR3 is TGTGCCTGCAGCCAAGTAGGGGGTATTTCCTACGAGCAGTACTTC.

The chain recombines TRBV27 with TRBJ1-5; D remains ambiguous. V shed 5 bases and J shed 2 bases, with 10 bases lying between them. Germline lookup yields CDR1 MNHEY and CDR2 SMNVEV (reference sequence). CDR3 length: 14 amino acids. The CDR3 coding sequence is TGTGCCAGCAGTGAGGGTTCCCGCAATCAGCCCCAGCATTTT. It specifies CASSEGSRNQPQHF.